This TCR beta chain was found in a study of T-cell reconstitution after alpha-beta-depleted transplantation in children. Whole-study findings and limits: Counts and diversity of T cells one year after transplant came mostly from newly produced T cells.

This sample's TCRbeta library carried unique molecular identifier barcodes. TCRdb redid the calling of the PCR reads with MiXCR, one entry per CDR3 protein. This sample has about 250,000 distinct CDR3 sequences, with roughly a quarter found just once. The CDR3 consists of 15 residues. CDR1 is SGHRS and CDR2 is YFSETQ in the germline V gene. The V and J ends lost 0 bases and 4 bases, in that order; junction bases with no gene match: 6. This clonotype was found once. No antigen is known for it. V is TRBV5-1 and J is TRBJ1-2; 7 bases match TRBD1. The TCR comes from a female patient aged 2-9 years who had a stem cell transplant for congenital amegakaryocytic thrombocytopenia, so the T cells may come from the graft donor. This specimen consisted of PBMCs, mostly from graft donor cells, obtained 360 days after TCRalphabeta/CD19-depleted stem cell transplant. In DNA form, the CDR3 reads TGCGCCAGCAGCTTGGGCGGGACAGAGGTCTATGGCTACACCTTC. It is translated as CASSLGGTEVYGYTF.